This TCR beta chain was captured in a study of tissue T cells after allogeneic stem cell transplantation. As regards this clone: Antigen unknown. Mouse gene names apply. The observed sequence ends 1 residue before the CDR3 terminus, with the missing tail filled in from the germline J gene. Within the sample, other DNA sequences also encode this same CDR3.

CDR3 size: 14 residues. CDR1 NNHNN and CDR2 SYGAGS come from the germline V gene (reference sequence). V was shortened by 2 bases and J by 0 bases, with 6 bases between the two germline ends. Findings of the study overall: Alloreactivity or antigen specificity of tissue TCRs was not determined; some clones might be host cells. TCR repertoires tracked anatomic similarity, regardless of disease or transplant status.

Profiled with immunoSEQ multiplex PCR; TCRdb holds only in-frame clones, not every one. The sample contains roughly 50,000 clones, 73% of which appear only once. The source material was sorted cells pooled from one or two spleens. This receptor was taken from a pool of C57BL/6 mice in good health. V and J are TRBV13-2 and TRBJ1-3; D is unresolved. The CDR3 loop is CASGEPDSGNTLYF. CDR3 DNA (partial): TGTGCCAGCGGTGAACCAGATTCTGGAAATACGCTCTAT.